This passage covers 24 T cell receptor beta chains from one sample sequenced in a study of cytomegalovirus exposure and HLA in healthy donors. Use of 60 Vbeta and 13 Jbeta primers characterized the PCR. The data were produced by immunoSEQ multiplex PCR, yet TCRdb's version contains in-frame clones alone and is incomplete. The sample has some 100,000 clones, under 80% seen once. The sequencing input was PBMCs. The origin of the receptors is a man aged 35 to 55 in good health and CMV-seronegative.

The V call is TRBV9, the J call TRBJ2-1, with D maybe TRBD2 (7 bases). Trimming pared 0 bases from V and 9 bases from J, leaving 19 bases between. Per germline, CDR1 SGDLS and CDR2 YYNGEE. CDR3 size: 16 residues. CDR3 region: CASSVGIGGGLGEQFF. CDR3 DNA sequence: TGTGCCAGCAGCGTAGGAATTGGGGGGGGGCTGGGTGAGCAGTTCTTC. The full variable domain, its missing parts supplied by reference TRBV9 and TRBJ2-1, is DSGVTQTPKHLITATGQRVTLRCSPRSGDLSVYWYQQSLDQGLQFLIQYYNGEERAKGNILERFSAQQFPDLHSELNLSSLELGDSALYFCASSVGIGGGLGEQFFGPGTRLTVL.

This sequence joins TRBV5-1 and TRBJ1-2, with 8 bases lining up with TRBD1. Losses at the gene ends were 4 bases for V and 6 bases for J; bases not matched to a gene: 2. CDR1 SGHRS and CDR2 YFSETQ come from the germline V gene. This CDR3 has 12 residues. DNA of the CDR3: TGCGCCAGCAGCCCGGACAGGGATGGCTACACCTTC. Its translation is CASSPDRDGYTF.

The chain joins TRBV19 to TRBJ2-7; 10 positions agree with TRBD2. The CDR3 has 15 amino acids. The V segment lost 3 bases and the J segment 7 bases; nucleotides outside the gene matches: 9. Germline-derived CDR1 and CDR2 are LNHDA and SQIVND (reference sequence). The CDR3 DNA is TGTGCCAGTAGTATCCCACTAGCGGGGTCGGAAGAGCAGTACTTC. Its translation: CASSIPLAGSEEQYF. The full variable domain, in which reference TRBV19 and TRBJ2-7 provide the parts outside the CDR3, is DGGITQSPKYLFRKEGQNVTLSCEQNLNHDAMYWYRQDPGQGLRLIYYSQIVNDFQKGDIAEGYSVSREKKESFPLTVTSAQKNPTAFYLCASSIPLAGSEEQYFGPGTRLTVT.

V is TRBV6-5 and J is TRBJ2-1; D ambiguous. Trimming stripped 6 bases from V and 5 bases from J, with 8 bases between. This CDR3 is 12 amino acids long. Germline assignment: CDR1 MNHEY and CDR2 SVGAGI. DNA of the CDR3: TGTGCCAGCAGGAAACAACACAATGAGCAGTTCTTC. Translation: CASRKQHNEQFF.

V usage is TRBV5-1 and J usage is TRBJ2-2; maybe TRBD1 (5 bases). This CDR3 has 15 residues. V gave up 4 bases and J gave up 5 bases, with 15 bases separating them. Germline V lookup: CDR1 SGHRS, CDR2 YFSETQ. The CDR3 DNA reads as TGCGCCAGCAGCCTAGTCGGAGCAGGGACCGGGGAGCTGTTTTTT. It translates to CASSLVGAGTGELFF.

The J gene is TRBJ1-1, the V gene TRBV5-6; no firm D call. The CDR3 loop spans 16 amino acids. The V and J ends lost 1 base and 4 bases respectively, with 17 bases between them. Germline CDR1 reads SGHDT; CDR2 reads YYEEEE. The CDR3 bases are TGTGCCAGCAGCTTGCACCGGGTACGAAGTGTCACTGAAGCTTTCTTT. This sequence encodes CASSLHRVRSVTEAFF. Drawing the rest from reference TRBV5-6 and TRBJ1-1, the complete variable domain is DAGVTQSPTHLIKTRGQQVTLRCSPKSGHDTVSWYQQALGQGPQFIFQYYEEEERQRGNFPDRFSGHQFPNYSSELNVNALLLGDSALYLCASSLHRVRSVTEAFFGQGTRLTVV.

This rearrangement joins TRBV11-2 to TRBJ1-2; D remains unclear. Trimming removed 0 bases from V and 7 bases from J, with 12 bases in between. This CDR3 comprises 14 residues. Germline loops: CDR1 SGHAT, CDR2 FQNNGV. The CDR3 DNA reads as TGTGCCAGCAGCTTAGATGCTCAACTAAGTGGCTACACCTTC. Translating it yields CASSLDAQLSGYTF.

The rearrangement uses TRBV5-4 and TRBJ2-4; 8 bases are a match to TRBD2. CDR1 is SGHNT and CDR2 is YYREEE in the germline V gene (reference sequence). The CDR3 is 15 amino acids. The junction had 3 bases not matched to a gene; V was cut back by 2 bases and J by 2 bases. CDR3 DNA sequence: TGTGCCAGCAGCTTATTAGCGGGACCCAAAAACATTCAGTACTTC. Translating it yields CASSLLAGPKNIQYF.

The V call is TRBV4-2, the J call TRBJ2-1, with TRBD2 matching over 13 bases. Germline trimming cut 1 base from V and 8 bases from J; bases unmatched to any gene: 5. The CDR3 extends over 16 amino acids. Germline V gene lookup returns CDR1 LGHNA and CDR2 YNFKEQ. The CDR3 sequence: CASSQGGLAGQDEQFF. The CDR3 DNA is TGTGCCAGCAGCCAAGGGGGACTAGCGGGGCAGGATGAGCAGTTCTTC.

This chain links TRBV2 with TRBJ1-1, with D perhaps matching TRBD1 (5 bases). The CDR3 totals 13 residues. V shed 7 bases and J shed 2 bases, with 11 bases lying between them. Germline values: CDR1 SNHLY, CDR2 FYNNEI. The CDR3 region is CASTYQGNTEAFF. The CDR3 nucleotides are TGTGCCAGCACTTACCAGGGCAACACTGAAGCTTTCTTT.

The rearrangement uses TRBV28 and TRBJ2-4; 11 bases line up with TRBD1. With V trimmed by 3 bases and J by 4 bases, 11 bases remained unmatched. Germline lookup yields CDR1 MDHEN and CDR2 SYDVKM. The CDR3 contains 18 residues. The chain's CDR3 is CASSFLRTGGVAKNIQYF. CDR3 DNA: TGTGCCAGCAGTTTCCTAAGGACAGGGGGCGTTGCGAAAAACATTCAGTACTTC.

This clone has just a few counts. V gene TRBV5-1 combines with J gene TRBJ2-5; 7 nucleotides agree with TRBD2. The length of the CDR3 is 15 residues. CDR1 and CDR2 (germline): SGHRS, YFSETQ. J was trimmed by 4 bases and V by 2 bases; bases with no gene match: 8. CDR3 bases: TGCGCCAGCAGCTTTACCGGGGGGAGAGGAGAGACCCAGTACTTC. Amino acids: CASSFTGGRGETQYF.

The chain joins TRBV5-1 to TRBJ1-1; unclear D gene. The CDR3 spans 14 residues. With 4 bases removed from V and 1 base from J, the gap between germline ends came to 11 bases. Per the germline V gene, CDR1 is SGHRS and CDR2 is YFSETQ. CDR3 protein: CASSTRLGNTEAFF. For the CDR3, the DNA is TGCGCCAGCAGCACTCGCCTCGGGAACACTGAAGCTTTCTTT.

The V gene is TRBV4-3, the J gene TRBJ2-2, with 7 bases matching TRBD2. The trim removed 1 base at V and 6 bases at J, leaving 5 bases unmatched. Looked up from germline, CDR1 is LGHNA and CDR2 is YSLEER. The CDR3 extends over 15 amino acids. CDR3 in DNA: TGCGCCAGCAGCCAAGCCACCCGGGGGGCCGGGGAGCTGTTTTTT. Protein: CASSQATRGAGELFF.

The chain links TRBV30 to TRBJ2-7; D possibly corresponds to TRBD1 (5 bases). Trimming took 1 base from V and 3 from J, leaving 10 bases between them. The CDR3 spans 13 residues. The germline CDR1 and CDR2 sequences are GTSNPN and SVGIG (reference sequence). The CDR3 DNA reads as TGTGCCTGGAGTGGCACAGGATACTACGAGCAGTACTTC. This sequence encodes CAWSGTGYYEQYF. Supplemented by reference TRBV30 and TRBJ2-7, the full variable domain reads SQTIHQWPATLVQPVGSPLSLECTVEGTSNPNLYWYRQAAGRGLQLLFYSVGIGQISSEVPQNLSASRPQDRQFILSSKKLLLSDSGFYLCAWSGTGYYEQYFGPGTRLTVT.

This clone was recorded only once. This chain joins TRBV6-4 and TRBJ1-2, with D tentatively TRBD1 (6 bases). This CDR3 is 13 amino acids long. In germline, CDR1 is MRHNA, CDR2 SNTAGT. The germline V and J ends were trimmed by 2 bases and 9 bases, with 13 bases remaining between them. The CDR3 coding sequence is TGTGCCAGCAGTGACGGGCAGGGGAGTCGCTACACCTTC. This codes for CASSDGQGSRYTF.

On this clone: This specimen includes other DNA sequences encoding the same CDR3. J is TRBJ1-2 and V is TRBV19; tentative D call: TRBD1 (5 bases). This CDR3 region has 14 residues. Germline loops: CDR1 LNHDA, CDR2 SQIVND (reference sequence). Between the trimmed V and J ends, which lost 3 bases and 4 bases, there was a span of 12 bases. CDR3 nucleotides: TGTGCCAGTAGTATCAGCCCGGGGGGCTATGGCTACACCTTC. As protein: CASSISPGGYGYTF.

The rearrangement links TRBV5-8 to TRBJ2-2, with D tentatively TRBD2 (5 bases). The V gene's germline CDR1 is SGHTS and CDR2 YDEGEE. The CDR3 runs 13 residues. V shed 5 bases and J shed 6 bases, with 11 bases lying between them. The DNA for the CDR3 is TGTGCCAGCAGGTTGTCGGGGTCCGGGGAGCTGTTTTTT. Translation: CASRLSGSGELFF.

V usage is TRBV19 and J usage is TRBJ2-5; 8 bases map to TRBD2. Per germline, CDR1 LNHDA and CDR2 SQIVND (reference sequence). V was pared by 5 bases and J by 4 bases, with 3 bases of the junction left unmatched. The CDR3 sequence is 13 residues long. CDR3 coding DNA: TGTGCCAGTAGTGGGGGACTAGTAGAGACCCAGTACTTC. Its protein product is CASSGGLVETQYF.

The genes are TRBV5-1 and TRBJ2-1, with 10 nucleotides matching TRBD2. The CDR3 runs to 15 residues. The germline CDR1 and CDR2 sequences are SGHRS and YFSETQ. J gave up 9 bases and V 0 bases, and 6 bases lay outside the gene matches. CDR3 residues: CASSLDPAGGSEQFF. The CDR3 bases are TGCGCCAGCAGCTTGGATCCAGCGGGGGGGTCTGAGCAGTTCTTC.

The chain uses TRBV6-4 and TRBJ2-1, with 8 bases that match TRBD2. V shed 5 bases, J shed 4 bases, and the junction held 4 bases outside the gene matches. CDR1 is MRHNA, CDR2 SNTAGT, per germline. This CDR3 spans 14 amino acids. The CDR3, as DNA: TGTGCCAGCAGTCGCGGGGGGCGATACAATGAGCAGTTCTTC. Amino acids: CASSRGGRYNEQFF.

The chain joins TRBV7-9 to TRBJ2-1, with 10 bases lining up with TRBD2. Germline CDR1 reads SEHNR; CDR2 reads FQNEAQ (reference sequence). The CDR3 has 14 amino acids. Trimming removed 0 bases from V and 9 bases from J; junction bases left unmatched: 2. The CDR3 DNA reads as TGTGCCAGCAGCTTAGCGGGGACTAGCGTTGAGCAGTTCTTC. It encodes CASSLAGTSVEQFF.

The chain uses TRBV6-1 and TRBJ1-1, with 11 bases that match TRBD1. CDR1 and CDR2 from the germline V gene are MNHNS and SASEGT. This CDR3 spans 15 amino acids. Trimming cost V 2 bases and J 6 bases; bases outside gene matches: 5. As DNA, the CDR3 is TGTGCCAGCAGTGAAATCGGACAGGGGGCTTCTGAAGCTTTCTTT. Protein sequence: CASSEIGQGASEAFF.

The chain recombines TRBV5-1 with TRBJ2-7, with 9 bases identical to TRBD1. Germline V CDR1 and CDR2: SGHRS, YFSETQ. J was trimmed by 1 base and V by 4 bases; bases with no gene match: 6. The CDR3 spans 15 residues. CDR3 in amino acids: CASSPGQGNSYEQYV. The DNA for the CDR3 is TGCGCCAGCAGCCCGGGACAGGGTAATTCCTACGAGCAGTACGTC.